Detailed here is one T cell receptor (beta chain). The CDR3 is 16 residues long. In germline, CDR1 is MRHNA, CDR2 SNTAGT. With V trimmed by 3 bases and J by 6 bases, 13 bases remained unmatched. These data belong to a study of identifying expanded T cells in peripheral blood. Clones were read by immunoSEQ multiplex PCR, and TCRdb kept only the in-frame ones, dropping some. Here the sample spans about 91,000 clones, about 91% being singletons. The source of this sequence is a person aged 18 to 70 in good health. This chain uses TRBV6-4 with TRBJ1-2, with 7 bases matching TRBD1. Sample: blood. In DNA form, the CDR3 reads TGTGCCAGCAGTGAACATCCTGACAGGGCACAGGATGGCTACACCTTC. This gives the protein CASSEHPDRAQDGYTF.